These 24 T cell receptor beta chains originate from one sample sequenced in a study of cytomegalovirus exposure and HLA in healthy donors. Use of 60 Vbeta and 13 Jbeta primers characterized the PCR. Assay used: immunoSEQ multiplex PCR; TCRdb lists only in-frame clones, some missing. The sample has about 160,000 clones; about 81% are singletons. Input material: PBMCs. Receptors were obtained from a woman aged 45 to 65 in good health and CMV-seropositive.

The chain combines TRBV7-9 with TRBJ2-2; D might be TRBD1 (5 bases). Germline CDR1 reads SEHNR; CDR2 reads FQNEAQ (reference sequence). V was pared by 5 bases and J by 0 bases, with 13 bases between. This CDR3 contains 16 residues. CDR3 sequence reads: CASSLLQVANTGELFF. The CDR3 coding sequence is TGTGCCAGCAGCCTCCTACAGGTCGCGAACACCGGGGAGCTGTTTTTT. The variable domain in full, with the rest retrieved from reference TRBV7-9 and TRBJ2-2, is DTGVSQNPRHKITKRGQNVTFRCDPISEHNRLYWYRQTLGQGPEFLTYFQNEAQLEKSRLLSDRFSAERPKGSFSTLEIQRTEQGDSAMYLCASSLLQVANTGELFFGEGSRLTVL.

The chain couples TRBV2 to TRBJ2-1; 13 nucleotides line up with TRBD2. CDR3 size: 16 residues. Trimming took 6 bases from V and 6 from J; bases not matched to a gene: 8. In germline, CDR1 is SNHLY, CDR2 FYNNEI. For the CDR3, the DNA is TGTGCCAGCAGCCGCGCCGGGACTAGCGGGGTCAATGAGCAGTTCTTC. Its translation is CASSRAGTSGVNEQFF.

The chain links TRBV11-2 to TRBJ1-6; D ambiguous. V lost 1 base and J 11 bases, leaving 9 bases between the germline ends. Germline V gene lookup returns CDR1 SGHAT and CDR2 FQNNGV. The CDR3 runs 13 residues. The CDR3 DNA sequence: TGTGCCAGCAGCTTAGTGCAGGTTCCACCCCTCCACTTT. It translates to CASSLVQVPPLHF.

This clone was detected only a few times. V is TRBV19 and J is TRBJ1-1; 8 positions agree with TRBD1. The trim removed 5 bases at V and 6 bases at J, leaving 2 bases unmatched. The CDR3 contains 12 residues. In germline, CDR1 is LNHDA, CDR2 SQIVND (reference sequence). CDR3 nucleotide sequence: TGTGCCAGTAGTGGACAGGGCCCTGAAGCTTTCTTT. Translated: CASSGQGPEAFF.

CDR3 sequence (DNA): TGTGCCAGCTCACCAGCGGTCCACGAGCAGTACTTC. Translation: CASSPAVHEQYF. The chain combines TRBV18 with TRBJ2-7; D not resolved. The germline gives CDR1 KGHSH, CDR2 LQKENI. The CDR3 spans 12 residues. The V end was cut by 2 bases, the J end by 5 bases, with 7 bases between.

CDR3 bases: TGTGCCAGCAGCGCCGGACATTCTAACTATGGCTACACCTTC. Its protein product is CASSAGHSNYGYTF. The chain is built from TRBV13 and TRBJ1-2; possibly TRBD1 for D (5 bases). Germline V gene data show CDR1 as PRHDT and CDR2 as FYEKMQ (reference sequence). The CDR3 sequence is 14 residues long. Trimming took 5 bases from V and 0 from J, leaving 10 bases between them.

V is TRBV6-1 and J is TRBJ2-3, with 8 bases lining up with TRBD1. CDR3 size: 15 residues. Trimming cost V 6 bases and J 8 bases; bases outside gene matches: 13. Germline lookup yields CDR1 MNHNS and CDR2 SASEGT. DNA for the CDR3: TGTGCCAGCAGGGATAGGGGGCAGGGGGCAGGTACGCAGTATTTT. This gives the protein CASRDRGQGAGTQYF.

V gene TRBV11-2 combines with J gene TRBJ2-2, with D possibly matching TRBD2 (6 bases). This CDR3 has 13 residues. Germline lookup yields CDR1 SGHAT and CDR2 FQNNGV. The V end was cut by 5 bases, the J end by 6 bases, with 10 bases between. As DNA, the CDR3 is TGTGCCAGCAGCACTAGCAGGGCCGGGGAGCTGTTTTTT. Its translation is CASSTSRAGELFF.

The chain uses TRBV29-1 and TRBJ1-1; possibly TRBD1 for D (6 bases). The germline gives CDR1 SQVTM, CDR2 ANQGSEA. CDR3 length: 14 amino acids. Trimming pared 1 base from V and 2 bases from J, leaving 11 bases between. The CDR3 spells CSVEVGAANTEAFF. DNA for the CDR3: TGCAGCGTTGAAGTGGGGGCAGCTAACACTGAAGCTTTCTTT.

This clone was seen once. The genes are TRBV23-1 and TRBJ1-4; no reliable D call. TRBV23-1 falls under the ORF class, with uncertain function. The CDR3 is 13 residues long. V lost 3 bases, J lost 10 bases, and 12 bases lay in between. CDR3: CASSHPDTRKLFF. The CDR3 DNA reads as TGCGCCAGCAGTCACCCCGACACCCGAAAACTGTTTTTT.

V gene TRBV2 combines with J gene TRBJ2-3; D perhaps matches TRBD2 (5 bases). V lost 7 bases and J 3 bases, leaving 8 bases between the germline ends. There are 12 residues in the CDR3. CDR1 SNHLY and CDR2 FYNNEI come from the germline V gene. In nucleotides, the CDR3 is TGTGCCAGCAAGGAGGAAACAGATACGCAGTATTTT. Translated: CASKEETDTQYF.

The V call is TRBV18, the J call TRBJ2-7, with TRBD2 identical over 7 bases. V dropped 5 bases and J dropped 2; count of bases not matched to a gene: 3. The germline V gene has CDR1 KGHSH and CDR2 LQKENI. The CDR3 totals 13 residues. The CDR3 protein is CASSAGDPYEQYF. Here the CDR3 DNA reads TGTGCCAGCTCAGCGGGGGACCCCTACGAGCAGTACTTC.

J is TRBJ2-3 and V is TRBV5-1, with D possibly being TRBD2 (6 bases). Germline V CDR1 and CDR2: SGHRS, YFSETQ. Trimming took off 0 bases at V and 1 base at J, with 12 bases between the two ends. The CDR3 loop spans 16 amino acids. CDR3 DNA sequence: TGCGCCAGCAGCTTGGGGGCTAGCGTGGGCACAGATACGCAGTATTTT. Its translation: CASSLGASVGTDTQYF.

V and J are TRBV18 and TRBJ2-5; weak D call: TRBD1 (6 bases). This CDR3 contains 15 residues. Germline CDR1 KGHSH, CDR2 LQKENI. Trimming pared 3 bases from V and 5 bases from J, leaving 16 bases between. CDR3 sequence (DNA): TGTGCCAGCTCACCCAGACAGGCCTCAGGGGAGACCCAGTACTTC. Protein sequence: CASSPRQASGETQYF.

V and J are TRBV5-1 and TRBJ1-6; TRBD1 might be the D (5 bases). Germline lookup yields CDR1 SGHRS and CDR2 YFSETQ. The CDR3 extends over 14 amino acids. V was pared by 0 bases and J by 9 bases, with 10 bases between. The CDR3 bases are TGCGCCAGCAGCTTGGGGGGCTTAGGTTCACCCCTCCACTTT. As protein: CASSLGGLGSPLHF.

This chain joins TRBV7-2 and TRBJ2-5; 7 bases are shared with TRBD2. The germline CDR1 and CDR2 sequences are SGHTA and FQGNSA. V dropped 0 bases and J dropped 9; count of bases not matched to a gene: 10. The length of the CDR3 is 15 residues. CDR3 coding DNA: TGTGCCAGCAGCTTAGCTGGGGCGGGGGAAAGACCCCAGTACTTC. It codes for CASSLAGAGERPQYF.

This clone was seen a handful of times. This rearrangement joins TRBV30 to TRBJ1-2; no definite D call. Germline V gene sequence: CDR1 GTSNPN, CDR2 SVGIG (reference sequence). The CDR3 extends over 14 amino acids. Between the trimmed V and J ends, which lost 4 bases and 0 bases, there was a span of 12 bases. The CDR3 region has the DNA TGTGCCTGGATCACACGGGGAGCTAACTATGGCTACACCTTC. Its protein product is CAWITRGANYGYTF.

The chain carries TRBV5-5 and TRBJ1-5, with 8 positions matching TRBD1. J gave up 8 bases and V 4 bases, and 11 bases lay outside the gene matches. Germline CDR1 reads SGHKS; CDR2 reads YYEKEE (reference sequence). There are 15 residues in the CDR3. The CDR3 reads CASSRRGQGLEPQHF. CDR3 coding DNA: TGTGCCAGCAGCCGACGCGGACAGGGACTCGAGCCCCAGCATTTT.

The chain employs TRBV5-1 and TRBJ2-7; 7 bases map to TRBD1. The CDR3 has 15 residues. Unmatched junction bases numbered 5, after V lost 0 bases and J lost 2 bases. Germline V gene sequence: CDR1 SGHRS, CDR2 YFSETQ. The CDR3 is CASSLGGTDPYEQYF. In nucleotides, the CDR3 is TGCGCCAGCAGCTTGGGTGGGACAGACCCCTACGAGCAGTACTTC.

The chain couples TRBV27 to TRBJ2-4; 9 positions match TRBD1. Germline V gene lookup returns CDR1 MNHEY and CDR2 SMNVEV (reference sequence). V dropped 6 bases and J dropped 8; count of bases not matched to a gene: 2. This CDR3 region has 12 residues. CDR3: CASSRQGDIQYF. CDR3 DNA sequence: TGTGCCAGCAGCCGACAGGGGGACATTCAGTACTTC.

The chain has TRBV4-1 and TRBJ1-1; 9 bases line up with TRBD1. Trimming cost V 3 bases and J 7 bases; bases outside gene matches: 9. CDR1 MGHRA and CDR2 YSYEKL come from the germline V gene. The CDR3 is 15 amino acids. The DNA of the CDR3 is TGCGCCAGCAGCCATACCGGGACAGGGTTCGTTGAAGCTTTCTTT. Translating it yields CASSHTGTGFVEAFF.

This clone was counted between two and nine times. The J gene is TRBJ2-1, the V gene TRBV5-1, with TRBD2 matching 8 bases. With 1 base clipped from V and 9 bases from J, the junction kept 6 bases outside the gene matches. CDR3 size: 14 residues. Germline V CDR1 and CDR2: SGHRS, YFSETQ. CDR3 region: CASSLSAGGGEQFF. The DNA of the CDR3 is TGCGCCAGCAGCTTGTCGGCGGGGGGCGGTGAGCAGTTCTTC.

The chain has TRBV7-2 and TRBJ1-6; D is unresolved. This CDR3 comprises 12 residues. From germline, CDR1 is SGHTA and CDR2 FQGNSA. The V gene lost 2 bases and the J gene lost 8 bases, with 4 bases spanning the gap. The chain's CDR3 is CASSLNYSPLHF. Here the CDR3 DNA reads TGTGCCAGCAGCTTAAACTATTCACCCCTCCACTTT.

This clone was found a few times. The gene calls are TRBV10-3 and TRBJ2-3; 9 bases agree with TRBD2. Losses at the gene ends were 8 bases for V and 3 bases for J; bases not matched to a gene: 18. Germline assignment: CDR1 ENHRY and CDR2 SYGVKD. This CDR3 spans 18 amino acids. CDR3 residues: CAIGADHVAGEETDTQYF. As DNA, the CDR3 is TGTGCCATCGGAGCTGATCACGTAGCGGGGGAGGAGACAGATACGCAGTATTTT.